This passage covers 17 T cell receptor beta chains from one sample sequenced in a study of cytomegalovirus exposure and HLA in healthy donors. A multiplex PCR was run with 60 Vbeta primers and 13 Jbeta primers. Assay: immunoSEQ multiplex PCR; the TCRdb copy retains only in-frame clones and omits some. The data hold about 180,000 clones, with roughly 80% observed a single time. Sequenced material: PBMCs. The source is a girl aged 10 to 17 in good health and CMV-seropositive.

CDR3 in amino acids: CASSSRYGLDEQFF. The DNA for the CDR3 is TGCGCCAGCAGCTCGAGATACGGTCTTGATGAGCAGTTCTTC. This chain joins TRBV5-1 and TRBJ2-1; D is unclear. Per the germline V gene, CDR1 is SGHRS and CDR2 is YFSETQ. V lost 3 bases to trimming and J lost 8 bases, with 15 bases between them. The CDR3 runs 14 residues.

The chain links TRBV2 to TRBJ2-7; TRBD2 matches 11 bases. V lost 6 bases and J lost 2; bases outside the gene matches: 6. In germline, CDR1 is SNHLY, CDR2 FYNNEI. The CDR3 is 15 residues long. The CDR3 DNA reads as TGTGCCAGCAGGTCTACTAGCGGGAGCCCCTACGAGCAGTACTTC. Amino acid sequence: CASRSTSGSPYEQYF.

V usage is TRBV7-3 and J usage is TRBJ2-3; 12 bases map to TRBD1. Losses at the gene ends were 6 bases for V and 4 bases for J; bases not matched to a gene: 8. The CDR3 contains 16 residues. The germline V gene encodes CDR1 SGHTA and CDR2 FQGTGA. The CDR3: CASSLGDRGLADTQYF. The CDR3 nucleotides are TGTGCCAGCAGTTTGGGGGACAGGGGGCTCGCAGATACGCAGTATTTT.

The chain combines TRBV19 with TRBJ1-2, with D perhaps TRBD1 (6 bases). This CDR3 comprises 16 residues. Germline-derived CDR1 and CDR2 are LNHDA and SQIVND (reference sequence). Trimming left V 6 bases short and J 3 bases short, with 20 bases between. As DNA, the CDR3 is TGTGCCAGTAGACCTTCCCCCGGGCGGGGGCACTATGGCTACACCTTC. This gives the protein CASRPSPGRGHYGYTF. Looking up the rest from reference TRBV19 and TRBJ1-2 gives the full variable domain: DGGITQSPKYLFRKEGQNVTLSCEQNLNHDAMYWYRQDPGQGLRLIYYSQIVNDFQKGDIAEGYSVSREKKESFPLTVTSAQKNPTAFYLCASRPSPGRGHYGYTFGSGTRLTVV.

The chain employs TRBV4-3 and TRBJ1-1; D call uncertain. Trimming pared 3 bases from V and 3 bases from J, leaving 17 bases between. The germline gives CDR1 LGHNA, CDR2 YSLEER. This CDR3 is built from 16 residues. The CDR3: CASSHRRSGFDTEAFF. The CDR3 nucleotides are TGCGCCAGCAGCCACCGAAGGTCGGGATTCGACACTGAAGCTTTCTTT.

V and J are TRBV15 and TRBJ2-7, with 9 bases fitting TRBD2. The V segment lost 0 bases and the J segment 2 bases; nucleotides outside the gene matches: 11. This CDR3 region has 18 residues. Germline assignment: CDR1 LNHNV and CDR2 YYDKDF (reference sequence). The CDR3 region is CATSRDPLTSGGPYEQYF. The CDR3 DNA follows: TGTGCCACCAGCAGAGACCCATTGACTAGCGGAGGACCCTACGAGCAGTACTTC.

This clone has only a few counts. This chain joins TRBV6-5 and TRBJ2-7, with 9 bases identical to TRBD1. The CDR3 length is 15 residues. Germline CDR1 and CDR2: MNHEY and SVGAGI. V trimming: 6 bases; J trimming: 1 base; junction bases outside the gene matches: 7. The CDR3 DNA is TGTGCCAGCAGGAAAACGGGACAGGGATCCTACGAGCAGTACTTC. It specifies CASRKTGQGSYEQYF.

The chain has TRBV30 and TRBJ2-3; TRBD1 matches at 9 bases. CDR3 size: 17 residues. CDR1 is GTSNPN and CDR2 is SVGIG in the germline V gene (reference sequence). Trimming took 1 base from V and 3 from J; bases not matched to a gene: 11. The CDR3 region has the DNA TGTGCCTGGAGTGGAATGGCACAGGGGGCGTGTACAGATACGCAGTATTTT. Protein sequence: CAWSGMAQGACTDTQYF. The full variable domain, with the rest looked up from reference TRBV30 and TRBJ2-3, is SQTIHQWPATLVQPVGSPLSLECTVEGTSNPNLYWYRQAAGRGLQLLFYSVGIGQISSEVPQNLSASRPQDRQFILSSKKLLLSDSGFYLCAWSGMAQGACTDTQYFGPGTRLTVL.

The CDR3 spells CASSLTQGAPNEQFF. The CDR3 coding sequence is TGTGCCAGCAGCTTAACACAGGGGGCCCCCAATGAGCAGTTCTTC. The chain uses TRBV13 and TRBJ2-1, with TRBD1 matching 9 bases. The CDR3 has 15 amino acids. V lost 2 bases and J lost 6; bases outside the gene matches: 5. Germline-derived CDR1 and CDR2 are PRHDT and FYEKMQ (reference sequence). Complete variable domain (other parts from reference TRBV13 and TRBJ2-1): AAGVIQSPRHLIKEKRETATLKCYPIPRHDTVYWYQQGPGQDPQFLISFYEKMQSDKGSIPDRFSAQQFSDYHSELNMSSLELGDSALYFCASSLTQGAPNEQFFGPGTRLTVL.

This chain connects TRBV6-6 to TRBJ2-1; the match to TRBD1 covers 7 bases. In germline, CDR1 is MNHNY, CDR2 SVGAGI (reference sequence). This CDR3 comprises 15 residues. Trimming at V came to 6 bases and at J to 3 bases, leaving 8 bases not matched to a gene. In nucleotides, the CDR3 is TGTGCCAGCAGCATTCGACAGGGCCACTACAATGAGCAGTTCTTC. Amino acid sequence: CASSIRQGHYNEQFF.

The V call is TRBV18, the J call TRBJ2-1; 14 bases map to TRBD2. Germline CDR1 reads KGHSH; CDR2 reads LQKENI. This CDR3 has 16 residues. The J segment lost 6 bases and the V segment lost 2 bases, leaving 3 bases of the junction unmatched. CDR3 sequence (DNA): TGTGCCAGCTCACCAAGACTAGCGGGAGGGATCAATGAGCAGTTCTTC. Its protein is CASSPRLAGGINEQFF. Variable domain in full (rest from reference TRBV18 and TRBJ2-1): NAGVMQNPRHLVRRRGQEARLRCSPMKGHSHVYWYRQLPEEGLKFMVYLQKENIIDESGMPKERFSAEFPKEGPSILRIQQVVRGDSAAYFCASSPRLAGGINEQFFGPGTRLTVL.

This chain uses TRBV25-1 with TRBJ2-1; 8 bases line up with TRBD2. Per germline, CDR1 MGHDK and CDR2 SYGVNS. The ends lost 8 bases at V and 8 bases at J; junction bases unmatched: 11. The CDR3 is 14 amino acids. The CDR3 bases are TGTGCCAGCGCATCGGGAGGGCCCCCCGATGAGCAGTTCTTC. Protein sequence: CASASGGPPDEQFF.

This chain joins TRBV27 and TRBJ2-7; D possibly corresponds to TRBD2 (6 bases). This CDR3 is built from 16 residues. Looked up from germline, CDR1 is MNHEY and CDR2 is SMNVEV (reference sequence). Trimming stripped 0 bases from V and 2 bases from J, with 14 bases between. CDR3 DNA sequence: TGTGCCAGCAGTTTATCTGGTAGCGGAGGACCCTACGAGCAGTACTTC. Protein sequence: CASSLSGSGGPYEQYF.

The chain has TRBV27 and TRBJ1-1; D call uncertain. The CDR3 consists of 16 residues. Trimming stripped 3 bases from V and 0 bases from J, with 14 bases between. Germline lookup yields CDR1 MNHEY and CDR2 SMNVEV (reference sequence). The CDR3 sequence is CASSFRQIPLNTEAFF. DNA of the CDR3: TGTGCCAGCAGTTTCAGGCAAATCCCCTTGAACACTGAAGCTTTCTTT.

The CDR3 DNA is TGCGCCAGCAGCTCGTATAGCGGGAGCTCCTACAATGAGCAGTTCTTC. This translates into CASSSYSGSSYNEQFF. The rearrangement links TRBV5-1 to TRBJ2-1; 9 bases map to TRBD2. The germline V gene encodes CDR1 SGHRS and CDR2 YFSETQ. V lost 3 bases, J lost 0 bases, and 4 bases stayed unmatched. The CDR3 consists of 16 residues.

This clone is a singleton in its sample. The genes are TRBV7-9 and TRBJ2-4; 13 bases are a match to TRBD2. Trimming cost V 1 base and J 7 bases; bases outside gene matches: 10. The CDR3 is 18 residues long. Germline V gives CDR1 SEHNR, CDR2 FQNEAQ (reference sequence). The CDR3 bases are TGTGCCAGCAGCTTAGGCGGACTAGCGGGAGTTTCCGCCAACATTCAGTACTTC. Protein: CASSLGGLAGVSANIQYF.

The rearrangement links TRBV7-8 to TRBJ2-7; TRBD2 agrees at 14 bases. V lost 7 bases, J lost 4 bases, and 9 bases stayed unmatched. Germline-derived CDR1 and CDR2 are SGHVS and FQNEAQ. The CDR3 sequence is 16 residues long. CDR3 DNA sequence: TGTGCCAGCACCGGGACTAGCGGGAGATCTACATACGAGCAGTACTTC. This translates into CASTGTSGRSTYEQYF.